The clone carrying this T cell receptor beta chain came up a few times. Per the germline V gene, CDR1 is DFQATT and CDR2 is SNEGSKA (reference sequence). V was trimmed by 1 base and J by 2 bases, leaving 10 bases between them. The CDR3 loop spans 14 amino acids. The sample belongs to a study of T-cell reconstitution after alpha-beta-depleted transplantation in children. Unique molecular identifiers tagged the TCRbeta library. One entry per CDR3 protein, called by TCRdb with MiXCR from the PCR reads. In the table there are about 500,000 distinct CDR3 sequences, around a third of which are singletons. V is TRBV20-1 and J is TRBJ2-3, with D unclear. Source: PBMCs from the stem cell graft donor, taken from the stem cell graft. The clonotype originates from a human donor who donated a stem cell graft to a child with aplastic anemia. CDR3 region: CSARGGTNTDTQYF. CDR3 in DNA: TGCAGTGCTAGAGGGGGTACTAACACAGATACGCAGTATTTT.